The rows below give T cell receptor beta chains drawn from one sample of a study of a mutant IDH1 vaccine in newly diagnosed glioma. Produced via immunoSEQ multiplex PCR; TCRdb's table is partial and in-frame only. The table records under 45,000 clones, roughly 79% of them present only once. Which antigens these TCRs recognize remains unknown. The sample was PBMCs, taken from a glioma patient whose treatment included an IDH1 peptide vaccine. All receptors derive from a man between 50 and 59 years old with glioma. CDR3s include the opening cysteine and the closing phenylalanine or tryptophan. A D gene is named only where the DNA matches it firmly. For some rows the clone size is stated as once, few or many, or as a class when expanded; others skip it.

j_gene,d_gene,abundance,v_gene,CDR3aa,CDR3nt
TRBJ2-1,-,-,TRBV2,CASALTRNNNEQFF,TGTGCCAGCGCACTCACCAGGAATAACAATGAGCAGTTCTTC
TRBJ2-1,-,-,TRBV27,CASSSPQMTGLYNEQFF,TGTGCCAGCAGTTCCCCCCAGATGACTGGCCTCTACAATGAGCAGTTCTTC
TRBJ2-7,TRBD2,-,TRBV27,CASSVGGEQYF,TGTGCCAGCTCGGTCGGGGGGGAGCAGTACTTC
TRBJ2-1,TRBD2,-,TRBV5-6,CASSFPGTKSYNEQFF,TGTGCCAGCAGCTTCCCTGGGACTAAATCCTACAATGAGCAGTTCTTC
TRBJ1-1,-,-,TRBV19,CASSTLTENTEAFF,TGTGCCAGTAGTACCCTGACAGAGAACACTGAAGCTTTCTTT
TRBJ1-2,TRBD1,-,TRBV29-1,CSVGDRDDGYTF,TGCAGCGTTGGTGACAGGGACGATGGCTACACCTTC
TRBJ1-1,TRBD1,few,TRBV2,CASSEAPGQGNTEAFF,TGTGCCAGCAGTGAAGCACCGGGACAGGGGAACACTGAAGCTTTCTTT
TRBJ1-2,-,-,TRBV28,CASTGAYGYTF,TGTGCCAGCACTGGGGCCTATGGCTACACCTTC
TRBJ1-5,-,-,TRBV6-5,CASSYSTNQPQHF,TGTGCCAGCAGTTACTCCACCAATCAGCCCCAGCATTTT
TRBJ1-5,-,once,TRBV15,CATSRDLVTDRYNQPQHF,TGTGCCACCAGCAGAGATCTAGTCACAGACCGATACAATCAGCCCCAGCATTTT
TRBJ2-1,TRBD2,-,TRBV7-8,CATREKRGFSYNEQFF,TGTGCCACCAGGGAAAAGCGGGGATTCTCCTACAATGAGCAGTTCTTC
TRBJ1-1,-,-,TRBV29-1,CSVSQMNTEAFF,TGCAGCGTTAGTCAGATGAACACTGAAGCTTTCTTT
TRBJ2-3,TRBD2,-,TRBV7-9,CASSSPSGGADTQYF,TGTGCCAGCAGCTCTCCTAGCGGGGGGGCTGATACGCAGTATTTT
TRBJ1-4,-,-,TRBV5-1,CASSLAGQTNEKLFF,TGCGCCAGCAGCTTGGCCGGTCAAACTAATGAAAAACTGTTTTTT
TRBJ1-6,-,-,TRBV5-1,CASSLEGTKNSPLHF,TGCGCCAGCAGCTTGGAGGGGACGAAAAATTCACCCCTCCACTTT
TRBJ2-1,TRBD2,-,TRBV9,CASSVEGTSGNEQFF,TGTGCCAGCAGCGTAGAGGGGACTAGCGGCAATGAGCAGTTCTTC